This TCR beta chain was captured by sequencing in a study of blood T cell repertoires in COVID-19. The germline gives CDR1 WNHNN, CDR2 SYGVQD (reference sequence). Trimming cost V 8 bases and J 7 bases; bases outside gene matches: 5. The CDR3 sequence is 13 residues long. The data were produced by immunoSEQ multiplex PCR, yet TCRdb's version contains in-frame clones alone and is incomplete. The repertoire has 330,000 or so clones, roughly 87% of them found once; the top ten carry 2.5% to 3%. Study members were between roughly 18 and 100 years old and lived in over 20 US regions. The sequencing input was PBMCs or T cells enriched from blood (not recorded which). The genes are TRBV10-1 and TRBJ1-6, with 7 bases that match TRBD1. The origin of this receptor is a woman in her 30s who had recovered from COVID-19. Written as DNA, the CDR3 is TGCGCCAGCTTCACAGGGGTCAATTCACCCCTCCACTTT. Translating gives CASFTGVNSPLHF.